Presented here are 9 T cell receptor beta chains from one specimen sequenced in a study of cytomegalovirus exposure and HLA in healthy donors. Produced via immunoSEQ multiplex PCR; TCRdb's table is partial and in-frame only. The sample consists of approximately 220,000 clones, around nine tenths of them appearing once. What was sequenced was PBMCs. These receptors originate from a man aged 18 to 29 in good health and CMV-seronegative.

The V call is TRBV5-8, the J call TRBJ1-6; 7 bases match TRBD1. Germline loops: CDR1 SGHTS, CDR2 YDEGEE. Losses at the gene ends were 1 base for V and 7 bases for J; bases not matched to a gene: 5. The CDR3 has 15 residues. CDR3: CASSLSGRGNSPLHF. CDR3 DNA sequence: TGTGCCAGCAGCTTGAGTGGCAGGGGGAATTCACCCCTCCACTTT.

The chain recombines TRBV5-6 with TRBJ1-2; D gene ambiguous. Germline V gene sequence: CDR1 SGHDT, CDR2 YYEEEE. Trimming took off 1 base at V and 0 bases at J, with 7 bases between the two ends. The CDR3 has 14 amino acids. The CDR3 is CASSLLTTNYGYTF. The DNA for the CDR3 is TGTGCCAGCAGCTTGTTGACAACTAACTATGGCTACACCTTC.

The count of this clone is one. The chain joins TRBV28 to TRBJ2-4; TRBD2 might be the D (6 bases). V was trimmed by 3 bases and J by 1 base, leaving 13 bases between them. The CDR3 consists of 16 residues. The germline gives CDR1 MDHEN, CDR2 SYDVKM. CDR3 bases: TGTGCCAGCAGTTTCTGGGGGGAGGCGGCCAAAAACATTCAGTACTTC. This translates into CASSFWGEAAKNIQYF.

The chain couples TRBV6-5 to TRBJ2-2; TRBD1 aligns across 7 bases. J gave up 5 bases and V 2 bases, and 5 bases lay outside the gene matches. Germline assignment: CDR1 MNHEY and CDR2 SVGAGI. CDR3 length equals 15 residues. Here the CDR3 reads CASSYNGRGTGELFF. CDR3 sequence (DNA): TGTGCCAGCAGTTACAATGGCAGGGGGACCGGGGAGCTGTTTTTT.

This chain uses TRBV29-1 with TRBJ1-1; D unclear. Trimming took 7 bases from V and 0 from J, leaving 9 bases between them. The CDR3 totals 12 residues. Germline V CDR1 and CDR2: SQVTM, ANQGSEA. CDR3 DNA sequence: TGCAGCGCGAGGAAGTTGAACACTGAAGCTTTCTTT. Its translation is CSARKLNTEAFF.

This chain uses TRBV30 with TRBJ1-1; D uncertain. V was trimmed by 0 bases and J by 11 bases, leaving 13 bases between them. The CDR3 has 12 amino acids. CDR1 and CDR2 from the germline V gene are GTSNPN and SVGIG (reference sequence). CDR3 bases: TGTGCCTGGAGTGTCCCCGGGTTCGAGGCTTTCTTT. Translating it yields CAWSVPGFEAFF.

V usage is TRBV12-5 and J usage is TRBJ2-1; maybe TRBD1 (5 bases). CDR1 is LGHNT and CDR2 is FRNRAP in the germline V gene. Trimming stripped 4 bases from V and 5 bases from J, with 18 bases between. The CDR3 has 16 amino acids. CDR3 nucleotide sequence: TGTGCTAGTGGTTCCCGGCAGGGCCTAGAAAACAATGAGCAGTTCTTC. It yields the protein CASGSRQGLENNEQFF.

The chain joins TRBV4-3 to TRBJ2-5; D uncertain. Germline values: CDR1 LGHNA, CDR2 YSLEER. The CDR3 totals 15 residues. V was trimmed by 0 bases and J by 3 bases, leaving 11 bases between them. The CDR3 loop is CASSQDSLGKETQYF. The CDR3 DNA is TGCGCCAGCAGCCAAGACAGTCTGGGCAAAGAGACCCAGTACTTC.

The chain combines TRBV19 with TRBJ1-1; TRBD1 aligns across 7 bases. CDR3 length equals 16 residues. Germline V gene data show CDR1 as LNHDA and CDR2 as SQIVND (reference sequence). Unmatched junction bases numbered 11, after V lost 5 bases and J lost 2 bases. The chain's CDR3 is CASSPYYRGENTEAFF. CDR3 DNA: TGTGCCAGTAGTCCGTACTACAGGGGCGAAAACACTGAAGCTTTCTTT.